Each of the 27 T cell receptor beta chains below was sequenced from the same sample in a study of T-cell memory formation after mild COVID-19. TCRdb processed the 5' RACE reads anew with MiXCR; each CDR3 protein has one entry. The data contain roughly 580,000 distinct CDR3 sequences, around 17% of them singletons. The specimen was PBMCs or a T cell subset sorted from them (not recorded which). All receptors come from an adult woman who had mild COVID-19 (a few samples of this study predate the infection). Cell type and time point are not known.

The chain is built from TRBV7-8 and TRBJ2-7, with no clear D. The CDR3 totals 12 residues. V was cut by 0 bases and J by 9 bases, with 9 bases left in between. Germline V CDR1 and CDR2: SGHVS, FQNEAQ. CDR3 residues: CASSLALTAQYF. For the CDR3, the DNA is TGTGCCAGCAGCTTAGCGTTAACAGCGCAGTACTTC.

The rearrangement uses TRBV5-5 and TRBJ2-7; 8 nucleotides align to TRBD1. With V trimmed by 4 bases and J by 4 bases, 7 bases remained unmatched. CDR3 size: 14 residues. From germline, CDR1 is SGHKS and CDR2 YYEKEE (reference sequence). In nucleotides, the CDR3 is TGTGCCAGCAGCGATCTTGACAGGGGATACGAGCAGTACTTC. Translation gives CASSDLDRGYEQYF.

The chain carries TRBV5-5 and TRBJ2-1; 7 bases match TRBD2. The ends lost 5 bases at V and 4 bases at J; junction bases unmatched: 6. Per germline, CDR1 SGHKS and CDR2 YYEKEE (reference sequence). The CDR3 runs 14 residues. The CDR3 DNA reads TGTGCCAGCAGAACTAGCGTGGGATACAATGAGCAGTTCTTC. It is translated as CASRTSVGYNEQFF.

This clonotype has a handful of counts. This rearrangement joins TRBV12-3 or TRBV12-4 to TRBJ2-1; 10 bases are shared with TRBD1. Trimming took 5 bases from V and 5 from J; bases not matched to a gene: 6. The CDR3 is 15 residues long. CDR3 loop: CASSLRQGANNEQFF. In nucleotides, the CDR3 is TGTGCCAGCAGTCTCAGACAGGGGGCAAACAATGAGCAGTTCTTC.

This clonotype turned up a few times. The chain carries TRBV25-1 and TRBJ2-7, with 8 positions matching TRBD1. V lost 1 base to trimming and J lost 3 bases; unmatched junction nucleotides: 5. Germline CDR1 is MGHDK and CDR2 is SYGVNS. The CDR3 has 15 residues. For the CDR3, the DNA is TGTGCCAGCAGTGAATCTGGGACAGGTCACTACGAGCAGTACTTC. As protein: CASSESGTGHYEQYF.

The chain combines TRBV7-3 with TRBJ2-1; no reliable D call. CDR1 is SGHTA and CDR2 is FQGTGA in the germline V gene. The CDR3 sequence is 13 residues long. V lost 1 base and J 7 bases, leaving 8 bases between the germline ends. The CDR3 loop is CASSLSPTNEQFF. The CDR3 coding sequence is TGTGCCAGCAGCTTAAGTCCGACTAATGAGCAGTTCTTC.

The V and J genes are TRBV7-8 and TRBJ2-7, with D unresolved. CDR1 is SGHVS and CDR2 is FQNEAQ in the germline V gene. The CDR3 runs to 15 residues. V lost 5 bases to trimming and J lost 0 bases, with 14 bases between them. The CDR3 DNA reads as TGTGCCAGCAGCCCTCTCCGGACCGACTCCTACGAGCAGTACTTC. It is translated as CASSPLRTDSYEQYF.

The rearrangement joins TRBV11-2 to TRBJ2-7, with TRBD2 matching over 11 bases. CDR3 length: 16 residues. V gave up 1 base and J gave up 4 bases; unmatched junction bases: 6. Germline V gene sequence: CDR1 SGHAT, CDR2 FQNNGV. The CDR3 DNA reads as TGTGCCAGCAGCTTAGCGACTAGCGGGAAGGGTTACGAGCAGTACTTC. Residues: CASSLATSGKGYEQYF. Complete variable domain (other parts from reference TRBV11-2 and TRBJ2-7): EAGVAQSPRYKIIEKRQSVAFWCNPISGHATLYWYQQILGQGPKLLIQFQNNGVVDDSQLPKDRFSAERLKGVDSTLKIQPAKLEDSAVYLCASSLATSGKGYEQYFGPGTRLTVT.

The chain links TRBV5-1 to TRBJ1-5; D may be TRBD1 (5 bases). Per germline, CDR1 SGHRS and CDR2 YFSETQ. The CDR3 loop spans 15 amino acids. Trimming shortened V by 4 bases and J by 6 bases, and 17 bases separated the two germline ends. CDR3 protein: CASSPNGERGQPQHF. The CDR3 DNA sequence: TGCGCCAGCAGCCCCAACGGGGAAAGGGGTCAGCCCCAGCATTTT.

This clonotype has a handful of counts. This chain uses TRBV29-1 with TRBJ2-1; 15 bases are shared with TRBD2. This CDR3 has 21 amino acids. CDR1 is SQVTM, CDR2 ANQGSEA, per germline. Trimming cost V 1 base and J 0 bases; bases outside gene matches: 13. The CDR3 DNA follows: TGCAGCGTTGAAGGTCAGCCCGGGACTAGCGGGAGGACCAACTCCTACAATGAGCAGTTCTTC. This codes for CSVEGQPGTSGRTNSYNEQFF.

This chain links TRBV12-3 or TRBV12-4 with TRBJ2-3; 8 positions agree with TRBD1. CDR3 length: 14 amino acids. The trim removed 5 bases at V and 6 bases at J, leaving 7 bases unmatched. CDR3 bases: TGTGCCAGCAGTACCGCCGACAGGGGCGATACGCAGTATTTT. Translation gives CASSTADRGDTQYF.

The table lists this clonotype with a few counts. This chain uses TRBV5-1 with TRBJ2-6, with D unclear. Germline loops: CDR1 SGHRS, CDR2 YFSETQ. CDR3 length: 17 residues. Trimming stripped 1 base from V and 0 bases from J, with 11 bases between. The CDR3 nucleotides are TGCGCCAGCAGCTTGTGGCAGACCATCTCTGGGGCCAACGTCCTGACTTTC. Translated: CASSLWQTISGANVLTF. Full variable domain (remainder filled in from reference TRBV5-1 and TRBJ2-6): KAGVTQTPRYLIKTRGQQVTLSCSPISGHRSVSWYQQTPGQGLQFLFEYFSETQRNKGNFPGRFSGRQFSNSRSEMNVSTLELGDSALYLCASSLWQTISGANVLTFGAGSRLTVL.

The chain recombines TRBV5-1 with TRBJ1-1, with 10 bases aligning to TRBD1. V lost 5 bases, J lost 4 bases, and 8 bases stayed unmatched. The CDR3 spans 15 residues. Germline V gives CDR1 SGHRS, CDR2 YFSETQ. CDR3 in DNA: TGCGCCAGCAGTCGGGACAGGGGAAGCGGCACTGAAGCTTTCTTT. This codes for CASSRDRGSGTEAFF.

CDR3 nucleotides: TGTGCCAGCAACGTGGACAGGGGGCCCACTGAAGCTTTCTTT. Amino acid sequence: CASNVDRGPTEAFF. This chain links TRBV12-3 or TRBV12-4 with TRBJ1-1; TRBD1 matches at 11 bases. The CDR3 spans 14 residues. J lost 4 bases, V lost 7 bases, and 5 bases had no gene match.

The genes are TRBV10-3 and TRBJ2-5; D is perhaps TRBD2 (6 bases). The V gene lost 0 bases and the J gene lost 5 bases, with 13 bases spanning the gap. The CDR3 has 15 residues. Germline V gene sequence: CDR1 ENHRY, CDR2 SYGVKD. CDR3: CAISESGGGTETQYF. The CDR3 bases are TGTGCCATCAGTGAGTCTGGTGGGGGGACGGAGACCCAGTACTTC.

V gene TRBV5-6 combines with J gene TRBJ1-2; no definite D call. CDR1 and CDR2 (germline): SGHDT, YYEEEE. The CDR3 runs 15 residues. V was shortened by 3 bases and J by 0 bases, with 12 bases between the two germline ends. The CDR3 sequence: CASSSDSWANYGYTF. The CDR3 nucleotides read TGTGCCAGCAGCTCGGACTCTTGGGCTAACTATGGCTACACCTTC.

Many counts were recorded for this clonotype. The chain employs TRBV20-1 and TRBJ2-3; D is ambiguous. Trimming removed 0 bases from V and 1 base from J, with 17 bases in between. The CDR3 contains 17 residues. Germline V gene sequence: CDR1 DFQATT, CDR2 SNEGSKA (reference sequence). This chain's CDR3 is CSARDAQKFSGTDTQYF. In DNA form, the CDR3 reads TGCAGTGCTAGAGACGCCCAGAAATTCAGTGGCACAGATACGCAGTATTTT.

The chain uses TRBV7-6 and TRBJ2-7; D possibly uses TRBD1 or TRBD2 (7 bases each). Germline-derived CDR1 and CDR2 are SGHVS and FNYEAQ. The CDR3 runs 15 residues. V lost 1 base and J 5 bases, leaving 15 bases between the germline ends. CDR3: CASSLGQGGLDEQYF. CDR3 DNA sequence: TGTGCCAGCAGCTTAGGACAGGGAGGGTTGGACGAGCAGTACTTC.

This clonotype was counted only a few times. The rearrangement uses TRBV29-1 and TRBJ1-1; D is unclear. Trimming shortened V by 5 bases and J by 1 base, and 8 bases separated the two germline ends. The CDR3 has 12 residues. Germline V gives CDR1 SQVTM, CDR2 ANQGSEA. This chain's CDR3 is CSVRATNTEAFF. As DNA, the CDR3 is TGCAGCGTTCGGGCGACGAACACTGAAGCTTTCTTT.

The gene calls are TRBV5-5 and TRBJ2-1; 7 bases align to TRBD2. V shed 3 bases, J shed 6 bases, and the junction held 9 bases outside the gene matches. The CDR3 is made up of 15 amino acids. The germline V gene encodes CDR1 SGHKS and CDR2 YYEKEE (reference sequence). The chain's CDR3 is CASSSRDYNLNEQFF. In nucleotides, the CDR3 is TGTGCCAGCAGCTCCCGGGACTATAATCTCAATGAGCAGTTCTTC.

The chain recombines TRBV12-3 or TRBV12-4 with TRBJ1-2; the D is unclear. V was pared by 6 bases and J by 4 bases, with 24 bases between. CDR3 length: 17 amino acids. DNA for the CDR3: TGTGCCAGCAGGAGCCCCATAGTGGGCAGGAGGGCCTATGGCTACACCTTC. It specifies CASRSPIVGRRAYGYTF.

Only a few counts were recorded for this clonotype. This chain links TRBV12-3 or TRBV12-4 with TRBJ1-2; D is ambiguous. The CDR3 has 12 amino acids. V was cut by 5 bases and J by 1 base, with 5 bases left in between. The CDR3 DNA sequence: TGTGCCAGCAGTCCGTATAACTATGGCTACACCTTC. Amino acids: CASSPYNYGYTF.

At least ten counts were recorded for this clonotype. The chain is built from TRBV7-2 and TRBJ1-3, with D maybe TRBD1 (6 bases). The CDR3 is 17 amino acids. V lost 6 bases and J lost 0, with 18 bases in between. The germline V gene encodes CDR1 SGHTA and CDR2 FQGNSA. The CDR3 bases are TGTGCCAGCAGGCAGACAGGCGGCGTAGCCTCTGGAAACACCATATATTTT. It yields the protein CASRQTGGVASGNTIYF.

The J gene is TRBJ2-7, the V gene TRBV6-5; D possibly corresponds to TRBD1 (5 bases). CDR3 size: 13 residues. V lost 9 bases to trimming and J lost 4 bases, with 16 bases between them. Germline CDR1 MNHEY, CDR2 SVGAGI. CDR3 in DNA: TGTGCCAGTGGGGCTGGCAAAGAGTACGAGCAGTACTTC. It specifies CASGAGKEYEQYF.

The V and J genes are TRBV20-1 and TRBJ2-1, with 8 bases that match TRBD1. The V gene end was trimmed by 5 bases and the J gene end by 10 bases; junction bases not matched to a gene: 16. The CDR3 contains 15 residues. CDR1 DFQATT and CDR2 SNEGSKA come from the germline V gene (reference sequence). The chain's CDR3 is CSASLRGRGQGEQFF. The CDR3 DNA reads TGCAGTGCTTCCTTAAGGGGCAGGGGGCAAGGAGAGCAGTTCTTC.

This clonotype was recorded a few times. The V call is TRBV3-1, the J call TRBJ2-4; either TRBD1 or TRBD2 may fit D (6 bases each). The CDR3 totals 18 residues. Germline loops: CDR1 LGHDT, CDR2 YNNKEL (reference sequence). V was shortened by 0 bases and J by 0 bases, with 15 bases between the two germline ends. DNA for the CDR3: TGTGCCAGCAGCCAAGAAGGGGGGCTCCTTTTAGCCAAAAACATTCAGTACTTC. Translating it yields CASSQEGGLLLAKNIQYF.

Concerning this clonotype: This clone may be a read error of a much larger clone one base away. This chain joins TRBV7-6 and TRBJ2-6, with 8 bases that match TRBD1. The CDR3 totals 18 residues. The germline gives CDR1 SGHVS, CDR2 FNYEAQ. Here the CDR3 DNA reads TGTGCCAGCAGCTTAGTGCGCAGGGGGCCCTCTGGGTCCAACGTCCTGACTTTC. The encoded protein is CASSLVRRGPSGSNVLTF.